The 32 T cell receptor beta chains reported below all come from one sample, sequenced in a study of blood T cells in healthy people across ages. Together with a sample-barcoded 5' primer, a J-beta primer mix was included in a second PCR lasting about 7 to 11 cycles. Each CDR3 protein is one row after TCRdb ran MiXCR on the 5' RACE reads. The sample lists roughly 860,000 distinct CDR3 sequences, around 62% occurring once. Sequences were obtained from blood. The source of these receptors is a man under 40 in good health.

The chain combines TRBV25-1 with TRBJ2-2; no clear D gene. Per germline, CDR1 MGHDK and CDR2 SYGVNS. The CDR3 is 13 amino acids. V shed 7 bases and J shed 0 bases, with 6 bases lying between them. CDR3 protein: CASTDTNTGELFF. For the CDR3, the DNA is TGTGCCAGCACCGATACGAACACCGGGGAGCTGTTTTTT.

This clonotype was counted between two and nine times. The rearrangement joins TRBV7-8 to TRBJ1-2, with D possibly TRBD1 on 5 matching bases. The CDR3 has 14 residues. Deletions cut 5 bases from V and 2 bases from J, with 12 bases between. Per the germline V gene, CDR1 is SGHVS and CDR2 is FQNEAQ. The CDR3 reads CASSRGTENYGYTF. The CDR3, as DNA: TGTGCCAGCAGCCGCGGGACGGAGAACTATGGCTACACCTTC.

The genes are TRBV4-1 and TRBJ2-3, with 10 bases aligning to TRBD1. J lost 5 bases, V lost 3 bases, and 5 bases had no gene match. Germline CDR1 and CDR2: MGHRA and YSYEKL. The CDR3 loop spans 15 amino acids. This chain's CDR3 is CASSQFRTGGDTQYF. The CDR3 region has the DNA TGCGCCAGCAGCCAGTTTCGGACAGGGGGAGATACGCAGTATTTT.

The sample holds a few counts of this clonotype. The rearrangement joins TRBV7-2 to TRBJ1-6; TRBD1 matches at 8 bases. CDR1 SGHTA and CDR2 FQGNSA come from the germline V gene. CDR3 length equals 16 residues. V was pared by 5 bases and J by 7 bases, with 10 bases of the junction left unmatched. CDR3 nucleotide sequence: TGTGCCAGCAGCACCGAGCGGACAGGGAGCAATTCACCCCTCCACTTT. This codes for CASSTERTGSNSPLHF.

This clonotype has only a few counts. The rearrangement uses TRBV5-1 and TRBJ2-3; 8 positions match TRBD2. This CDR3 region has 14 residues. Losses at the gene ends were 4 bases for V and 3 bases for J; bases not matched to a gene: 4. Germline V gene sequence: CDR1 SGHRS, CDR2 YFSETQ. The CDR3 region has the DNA TGCGCCAGCAGCACGGGGGGGAAAACAGATACGCAGTATTTT. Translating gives CASSTGGKTDTQYF.

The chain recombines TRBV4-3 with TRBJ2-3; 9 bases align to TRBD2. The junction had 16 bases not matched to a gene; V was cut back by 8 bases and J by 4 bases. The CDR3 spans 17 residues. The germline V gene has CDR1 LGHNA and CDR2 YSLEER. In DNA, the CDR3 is TGCGCCAGCTCCGTGTTAAGAAGCGGGGGGCCATCAGATACGCAGTATTTT. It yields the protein CASSVLRSGGPSDTQYF.

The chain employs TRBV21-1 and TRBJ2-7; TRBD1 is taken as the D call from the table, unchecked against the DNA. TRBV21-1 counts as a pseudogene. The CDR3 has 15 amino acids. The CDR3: CASSPWGTGVGEQYF. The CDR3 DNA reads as TGTGCCAGCAGCCCCTGGGGGACAGGGGTTGGAGAGCAGTACTTC.

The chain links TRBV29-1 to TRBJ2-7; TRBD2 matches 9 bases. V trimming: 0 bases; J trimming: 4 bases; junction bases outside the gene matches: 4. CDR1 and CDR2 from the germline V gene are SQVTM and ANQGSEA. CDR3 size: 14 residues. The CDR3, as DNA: TGCAGCGTTGAAGAAGGGGCGGGGGGGTACGAGCAGTACTTC. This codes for CSVEEGAGGYEQYF.

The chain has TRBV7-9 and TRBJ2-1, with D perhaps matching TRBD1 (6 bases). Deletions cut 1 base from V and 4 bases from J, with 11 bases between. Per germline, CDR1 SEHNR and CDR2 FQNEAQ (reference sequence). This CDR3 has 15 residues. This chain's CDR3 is CASSLDGQPYNEQFF. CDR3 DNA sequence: TGTGCCAGCAGCTTAGACGGACAGCCGTACAATGAGCAGTTCTTC.

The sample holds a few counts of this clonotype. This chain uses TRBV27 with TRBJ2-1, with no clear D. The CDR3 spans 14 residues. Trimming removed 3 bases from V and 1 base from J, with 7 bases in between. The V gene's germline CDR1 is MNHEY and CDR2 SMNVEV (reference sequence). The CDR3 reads CASSLEESYNEQFF. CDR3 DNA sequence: TGTGCCAGCAGTTTGGAAGAATCCTACAATGAGCAGTTCTTC.

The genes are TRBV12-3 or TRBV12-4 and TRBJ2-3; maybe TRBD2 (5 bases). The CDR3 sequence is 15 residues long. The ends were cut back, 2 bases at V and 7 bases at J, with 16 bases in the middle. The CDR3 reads CASSLRGLTVYTQYF. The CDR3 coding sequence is TGTGCCAGCAGTTTAAGAGGGCTCACAGTGTATACGCAGTATTTT.

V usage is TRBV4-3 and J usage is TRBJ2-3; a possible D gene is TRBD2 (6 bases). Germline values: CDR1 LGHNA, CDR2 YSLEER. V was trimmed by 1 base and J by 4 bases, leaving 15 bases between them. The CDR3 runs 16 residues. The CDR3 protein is CASSQVPPGVADTQYF. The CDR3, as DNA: TGCGCCAGCAGCCAAGTGCCCCCGGGGGTGGCAGATACGCAGTATTTT.

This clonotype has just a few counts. The CDR3 nucleotides are TGTGCCAGCAGTTTACTAGTCCTGGAGACCCAGTACTTC. This sequence encodes CASSLLVLETQYF. The chain recombines TRBV12-3 or TRBV12-4 with TRBJ2-5; D ambiguous. The CDR3 is 13 amino acids. V dropped 2 bases and J dropped 5 bases, with 9 bases sitting between them.

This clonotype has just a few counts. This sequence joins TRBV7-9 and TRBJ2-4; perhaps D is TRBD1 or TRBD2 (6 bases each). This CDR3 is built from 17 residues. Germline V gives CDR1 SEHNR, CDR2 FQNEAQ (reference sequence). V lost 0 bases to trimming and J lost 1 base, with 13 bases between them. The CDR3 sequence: CASSLAYSGAAKNIQYF. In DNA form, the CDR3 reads TGTGCCAGCAGCTTAGCGTATTCGGGGGCGGCCAAAAACATTCAGTACTTC.

CDR3 in amino acids: CASSWGRVGSNQPQHF. The CDR3, as DNA: TGTGCCAGCAGTTGGGGACGGGTTGGGAGCAATCAGCCCCAGCATTTT. The chain is built from TRBV6-2 or TRBV6-3 and TRBJ1-5; perhaps TRBD1 as D (5 bases). In germline, CDR1 is MNHEY, CDR2 SVGEGT. The CDR3 consists of 16 residues. The ends were cut back, 4 bases at V and 1 base at J, with 14 bases in the middle.

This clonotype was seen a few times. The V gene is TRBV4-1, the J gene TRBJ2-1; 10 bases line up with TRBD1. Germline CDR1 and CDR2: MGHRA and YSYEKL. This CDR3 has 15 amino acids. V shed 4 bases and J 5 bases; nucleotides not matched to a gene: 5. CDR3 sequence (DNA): TGCGCCAGCAGCCTAAGTGGGACAGGGGACAATGAGCAGTTCTTC. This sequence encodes CASSLSGTGDNEQFF.

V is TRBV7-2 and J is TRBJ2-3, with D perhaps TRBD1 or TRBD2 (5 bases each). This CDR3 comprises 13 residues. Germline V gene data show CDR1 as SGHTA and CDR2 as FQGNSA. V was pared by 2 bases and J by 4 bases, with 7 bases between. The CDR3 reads CASSLMGADTQYF. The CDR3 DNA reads TGTGCCAGCAGCTTAATGGGGGCAGATACGCAGTATTTT.

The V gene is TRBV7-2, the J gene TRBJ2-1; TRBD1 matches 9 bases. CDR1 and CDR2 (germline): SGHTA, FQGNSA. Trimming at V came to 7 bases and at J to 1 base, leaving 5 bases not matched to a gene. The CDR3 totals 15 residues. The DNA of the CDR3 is TGTGCCAGCATCCCGGGACAGGGTTCCTACAATGAGCAGTTCTTC. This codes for CASIPGQGSYNEQFF.

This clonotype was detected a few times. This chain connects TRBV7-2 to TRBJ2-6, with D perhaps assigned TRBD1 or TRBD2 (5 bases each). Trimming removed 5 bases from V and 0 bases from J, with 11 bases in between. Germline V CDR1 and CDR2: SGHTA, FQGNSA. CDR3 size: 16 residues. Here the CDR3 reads CASSPGPLSGANVLTF. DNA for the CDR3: TGTGCCAGCAGCCCGGGACCGCTCTCTGGGGCCAACGTCCTGACTTTC.

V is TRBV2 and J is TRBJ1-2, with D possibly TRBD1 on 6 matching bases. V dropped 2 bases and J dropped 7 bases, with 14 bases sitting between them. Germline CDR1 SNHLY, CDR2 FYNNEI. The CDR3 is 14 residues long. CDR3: CASSEQGQHAGYTF. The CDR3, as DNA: TGTGCCAGCAGTGAACAGGGGCAACACGCTGGCTACACCTTC.

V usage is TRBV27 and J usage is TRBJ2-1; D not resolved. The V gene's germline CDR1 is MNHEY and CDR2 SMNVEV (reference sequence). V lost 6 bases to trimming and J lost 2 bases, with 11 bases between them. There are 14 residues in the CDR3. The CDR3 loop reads CASRVGRPYNEQFF. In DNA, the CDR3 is TGTGCCAGCAGGGTCGGACGGCCCTACAATGAGCAGTTCTTC.

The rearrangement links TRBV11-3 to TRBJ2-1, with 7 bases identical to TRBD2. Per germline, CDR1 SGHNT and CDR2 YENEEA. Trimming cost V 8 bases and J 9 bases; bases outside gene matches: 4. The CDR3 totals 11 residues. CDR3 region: CASGTGGEQFF. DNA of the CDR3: TGTGCCAGCGGGACGGGAGGTGAGCAGTTCTTC.

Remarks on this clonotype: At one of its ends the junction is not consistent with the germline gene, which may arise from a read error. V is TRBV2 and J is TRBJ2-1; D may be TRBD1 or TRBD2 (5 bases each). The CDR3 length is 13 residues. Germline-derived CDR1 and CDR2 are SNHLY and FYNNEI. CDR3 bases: TGTGCCACTAAAGGGGACCCAAACAATGAGCGGTTCTTC. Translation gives CATKGDPNNERFF.

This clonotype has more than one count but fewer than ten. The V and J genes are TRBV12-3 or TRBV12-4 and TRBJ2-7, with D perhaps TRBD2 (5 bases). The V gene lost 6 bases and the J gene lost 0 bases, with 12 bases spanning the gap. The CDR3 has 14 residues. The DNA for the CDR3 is TGTGCCAGCAGCCCGACGGGGAGCTCCTACGAGCAGTACTTC. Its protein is CASSPTGSSYEQYF.

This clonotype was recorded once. DNA for the CDR3: TGTGCCAGCAGTGAAATTTACAGGGTAGCCCAAGAGACCCAGTACTTC. Protein: CASSEIYRVAQETQYF. V and J are TRBV27 and TRBJ2-5, with a tentative D call TRBD1 (6 bases). The CDR3 sequence is 16 residues long. The V end lost 5 bases, the J end lost 1 base, and 17 bases lay between the germline ends. Germline V CDR1 and CDR2: MNHEY, SMNVEV (reference sequence).

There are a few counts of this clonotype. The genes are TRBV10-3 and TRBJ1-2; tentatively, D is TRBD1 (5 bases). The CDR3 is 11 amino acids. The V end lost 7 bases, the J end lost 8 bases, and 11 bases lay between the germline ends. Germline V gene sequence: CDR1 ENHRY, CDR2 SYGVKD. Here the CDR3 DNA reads TGTGCCATCACAGGGATCGGCGGCTACACCTTC. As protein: CAITGIGGYTF.

The CDR3 loop reads CASSPRTGKAYEQYF. CDR3 nucleotide sequence: TGCGCCAGCAGCCCCCGGACAGGGAAGGCATACGAGCAGTACTTC. This chain joins TRBV4-3 and TRBJ2-5, with 8 bases matching TRBD1. The DNA end lines up better with TRBJ2-7; the J call may be wrong. The germline V gene encodes CDR1 LGHNA and CDR2 YSLEER. CDR3 length: 15 amino acids.

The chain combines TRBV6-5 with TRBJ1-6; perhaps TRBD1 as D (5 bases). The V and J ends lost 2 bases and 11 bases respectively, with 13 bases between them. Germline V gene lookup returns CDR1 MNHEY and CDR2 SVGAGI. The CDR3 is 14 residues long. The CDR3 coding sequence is TGTGCCAGCAGTTACGCGCCAGGGACGGCACCCCTCCACTTT. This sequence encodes CASSYAPGTAPLHF.

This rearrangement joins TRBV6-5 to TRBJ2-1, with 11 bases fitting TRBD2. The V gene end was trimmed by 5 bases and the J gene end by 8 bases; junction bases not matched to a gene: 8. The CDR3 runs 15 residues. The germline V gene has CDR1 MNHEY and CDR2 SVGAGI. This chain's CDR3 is CASSNLAGGTHEQFF. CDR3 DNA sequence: TGTGCCAGCAGTAATCTAGCGGGGGGTACCCATGAGCAGTTCTTC.

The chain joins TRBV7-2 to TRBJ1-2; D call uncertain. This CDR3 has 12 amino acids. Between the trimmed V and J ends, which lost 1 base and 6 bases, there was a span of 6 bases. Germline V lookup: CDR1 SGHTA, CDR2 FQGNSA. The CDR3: CASSLVQDGYTF. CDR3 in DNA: TGTGCCAGCAGCTTAGTACAAGATGGCTACACCTTC.

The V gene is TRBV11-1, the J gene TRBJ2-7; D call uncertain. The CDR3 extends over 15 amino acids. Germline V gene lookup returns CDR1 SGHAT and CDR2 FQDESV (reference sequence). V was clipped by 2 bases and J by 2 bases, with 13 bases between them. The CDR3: CASSLNVDGTYEQYF. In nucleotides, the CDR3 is TGTGCCAGCAGCTTAAACGTAGACGGCACCTACGAGCAGTACTTC.

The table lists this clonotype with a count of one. This CDR3 is CASSFSGPGEQETQYF. CDR3 DNA sequence: TGTGCCAGCAGCTTTTCGGGGCCTGGGGAACAAGAGACCCAGTACTTC. V gene TRBV4-2 combines with J gene TRBJ2-5; D is tentatively TRBD1 or TRBD2 (5 bases each). The V gene lost 5 bases and the J gene lost 2 bases, with 18 bases spanning the gap. The germline V gene encodes CDR1 LGHNA and CDR2 YNFKEQ. This CDR3 spans 16 amino acids.